The rows below give T cell receptor beta chains drawn from one sample of a study of shared clonotypes between healthy human individuals. The repertoire was sequenced with immunoSEQ multiplex PCR; TCRdb's copy has only in-frame clones and lacks some. The sample lists some 2.1 million clones, approximately 94% occurring once. What was sequenced was naive CD8+ T cells sorted from blood. The receptors stem from a man younger than 35 in good health. The CDR3 runs from the conserved cysteine through the conserved F or W. Fields, in order: D gene, V gene, clone size, J gene, CDR3 DNA, CDR3 protein. D genes are given only for firm matches. Clone size is not always given. Where it is, it says once, few, many or a class for expanded clones.

>TRBD1|TRBV4-1|NA|TRBJ1-5
TGCGCCAGCAGCCAAGAAGCAGGGACAGTCAATCAGCCCCAGCATTTT
CASSQEAGTVNQPQHF
>NA|TRBV15|NA|TRBJ1-4
TGTGCCACCAGCAGCGGCCCCTCCAGGGAGGCCTTTAGTGAAAAACTGTTTTTT
CATSSGPSREAFSEKLFF
>NA|TRBV7-8|NA|TRBJ1-1
TGTGCCAGCAGCTTAAAATCCGTTCGGATGAACACTGAAGCTTTCTTT
CASSLKSVRMNTEAFF
>NA|TRBV7-9|NA|TRBJ2-7
TGTGCCAGCAGCCCCCGGGACGACCCCTACGAGCAGTACTTC
CASSPRDDPYEQYF
>TRBD2|TRBV7-3|NA|TRBJ2-5
TGTGCCAGCAGCTTAACAGCGGGGGCTCAAGAGACCCAGTACTTC
CASSLTAGAQETQYF
>TRBD1|TRBV5-4|NA|TRBJ2-2
TGTGCCAGCAGCTCGGTTCTGGACAGGGGGGCCGGGGAGCTGTTTTTT
CASSSVLDRGAGELFF
>TRBD2|TRBV10-3|once|TRBJ2-1
TGTGCCATCCGCCCAGGAACGGGACTAGCGGGAGATGGTGAGCAGTTCTTC
CAIRPGTGLAGDGEQFF
>NA|TRBV14|NA|TRBJ1-2
TGTGCCAGCAGCCAAGTTCCCAGGGAGGGTGGCTACACCTTC
CASSQVPREGGYTF
>NA|TRBV5-1|NA|TRBJ2-7
TGCGCCAGCAGCTTGACAGGGTACGAGCAGTACTTC
CASSLTGYEQYF
>TRBD1|TRBV11-3|NA|TRBJ2-3
TGTGCCAGCAGCTTAAGGGGACAGGGCGCAGATACGCAGTATTTT
CASSLRGQGADTQYF
>NA|TRBV5-1|NA|TRBJ1-1
TGCGCCAGCAGCTGGGGTGCAGATGAAGCTTTCTTT
CASSWGADEAFF
>NA|TRBV4-3|NA|TRBJ2-1
TGCGCCAGCAGCCCCGCCACTCACAATGAGCAGTTCTTC
CASSPATHNEQFF
>NA|TRBV7-2|NA|TRBJ2-7
TGTGCCAGCAGCCCCCAGGGTCCCTACGAGCAGTACTTC
CASSPQGPYEQYF
>NA|TRBV19|once|TRBJ2-5
TGTGCCAGTAGCCCCAACCAAGAGACCCAGTACTTC
CASSPNQETQYF
>TRBD1|TRBV27|NA|TRBJ2-7
TGTGCCAGCAGTCCCACCGGAACAGGGGGCCTCTACGAGCAGTACTTC
CASSPTGTGGLYEQYF
>NA|TRBV6-1|NA|TRBJ2-3
TGTGCCAGCAGTGAGCCCTTGTCCGCCTTTCCGAAAGGTACGCAGTATTTT
CASSEPLSAFPKGTQYF
>NA|TRBV5-3|once|TRBJ2-7
TGTGCCACCTCTTCCGGGGGATACGAGCAGTACTTC
CATSSGGYEQYF
>NA|TRBV5-4|NA|TRBJ2-2
TGTGCCAGCAGCCAGAGGGGGTACGACACCGGGGAGCTGTTTTTT
CASSQRGYDTGELFF
>NA|TRBV5-1|NA|TRBJ2-3
TGCGCCAGCAGCTTGCTGCGCGGTGCTAGCACAGATACGCAGTATTTT
CASSLLRGASTDTQYF
>TRBD1|TRBV10-3|NA|TRBJ2-7
TGTGCCATCAGTGGAGGGACAGGGGGCCGCTACGACTCCTACGAGCAGTACTTC
CAISGGTGGRYDSYEQYF
>TRBD1|TRBV10-1|NA|TRBJ1-1
TGCGCCAGCAGTGACTTAAGGACAGGGACCTCCGGAGCTTTCTTT
CASSDLRTGTSGAFF
>TRBD1|TRBV4-1|NA|TRBJ1-5
TGCGCCAGCAGCCAGGTACAGGGGGCGGGTCAGCCCCAGCATTTT
CASSQVQGAGQPQHF
>TRBD1|TRBV29-1|NA|TRBJ1-2
TGCAGCGGGAACCACAGGGGATTAAACTATGGCTACACCTTC
CSGNHRGLNYGYTF
>NA|TRBV5-6|NA|TRBJ2-7
TGTGCCAGCAGTCTTTGGGGGCAGGAGGGGACCTACGAGCAGTACTTC
CASSLWGQEGTYEQYF
>NA|TRBV6-5|once|TRBJ2-1
TGTGCCAGCAGTTACGGGTCAGGGCAGGGTGAGCAGTTCTTC
CASSYGSGQGEQFF
>TRBD2|TRBV27|NA|TRBJ2-5
TGTGCCAGCAGTTTATCTAGCGGGGGACAAGAGACCCAGTACTTC
CASSLSSGGQETQYF
>NA|TRBV6-1|NA|TRBJ2-7
TGTGCCAGCCTTAGGCTAGCGAGCATCAACGAGCAGTACTTC
CASLRLASINEQYF
>NA|TRBV6-5|NA|TRBJ2-1
TGTGCCAGCAGTTACGTCCAAGGGAGGGGGAATGAGCAGTTCTTC
CASSYVQGRGNEQFF
>NA|TRBV2|once|TRBJ1-6
TGTGCCAGCAGTAAGAATGCCCCGGGAGATTCACCCCTCCACTTT
CASSKNAPGDSPLHF
>NA|TRBV10-2|NA|TRBJ2-7
TGCGCCACCGCTGACATGTTCTACGAGCAGTACTTC
CATADMFYEQYF
>NA|TRBV2|NA|TRBJ1-6
TGTGCCAGCAGGGAAGGGCAGGGAGAGTCACCCCTCCACTTT
CASREGQGESPLHF
>NA|TRBV29-1|NA|TRBJ1-1
TGCAGCGTTGAACCCCGACTCACTGAAGCTTTCTTT
CSVEPRLTEAFF
>NA|TRBV7-6|NA|TRBJ2-5
TGTGCCAGCAGCATCGAACGGGACTTCGGAGAGACCCAGTACTTC
CASSIERDFGETQYF
>NA|TRBV25-1|once|TRBJ1-1
TGTGCCAGCAGTGAGGCCACCGGTGGGGGGCAAGCCACTGAAGCTTTCTTT
CASSEATGGGQATEAFF
>NA|TRBV2|NA|TRBJ2-5
TGTGCCAGCGACCCGGCTTATAGGAAGACCCAGTACTTC
CASDPAYRKTQYF
>TRBD1|TRBV2|NA|TRBJ2-5
TGTGCCAGCACAAGACAGGGGGATTGGGAGACCCAGTACTTC
CASTRQGDWETQYF
>TRBD2|TRBV30|NA|TRBJ2-1
TGTGCCTGGAGTTCCCTCGGACTAGCGGATGAGCAGTTCTTC
CAWSSLGLADEQFF
>NA|TRBV4-1|NA|TRBJ2-7
TGCGCCAGCAGCCAAGAAGGACCCTACGAGCAGTACTTC
CASSQEGPYEQYF
>NA|TRBV21-1|NA|TRBJ1-4
TGTGCCAGCAGCACAAAATGGACGTTGGGGGGCTTAGAAGAAAAACTGTTTTTT
CASSTKWTLGGLEEKLFF
>TRBD2|TRBV7-9|NA|TRBJ2-5
TGTGCCAGCAGCTTAGCGGCGGCGGGAGGGGCCCAGTACTTC
CASSLAAAGGAQYF
>NA|TRBV19|NA|TRBJ2-7
TGTGCCAGTAGTATAGCCGGGCGACAAGGCTACGAGCAGTACTTC
CASSIAGRQGYEQYF